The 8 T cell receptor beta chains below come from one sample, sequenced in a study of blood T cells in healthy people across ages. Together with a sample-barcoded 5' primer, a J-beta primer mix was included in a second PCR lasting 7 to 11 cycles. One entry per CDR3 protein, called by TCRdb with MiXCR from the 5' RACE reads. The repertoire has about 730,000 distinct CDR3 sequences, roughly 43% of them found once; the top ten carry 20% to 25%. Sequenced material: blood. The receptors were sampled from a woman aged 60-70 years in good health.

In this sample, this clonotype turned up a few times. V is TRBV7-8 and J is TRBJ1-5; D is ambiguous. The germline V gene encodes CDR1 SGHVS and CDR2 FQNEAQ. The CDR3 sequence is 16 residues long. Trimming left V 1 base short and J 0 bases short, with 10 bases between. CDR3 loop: CASSLGEGYSNQPQHF. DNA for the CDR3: TGTGCCAGCAGCTTAGGAGAAGGGTATAGCAATCAGCCCCAGCATTTT.

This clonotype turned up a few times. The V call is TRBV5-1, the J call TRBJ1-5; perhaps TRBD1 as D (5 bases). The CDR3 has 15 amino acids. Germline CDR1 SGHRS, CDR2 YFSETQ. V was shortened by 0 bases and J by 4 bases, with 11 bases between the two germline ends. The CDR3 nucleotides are TGCGCCAGCAGCTTGGAGGGGACGACTAATCAGCCCCAGCATTTT. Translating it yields CASSLEGTTNQPQHF. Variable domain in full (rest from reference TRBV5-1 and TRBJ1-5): KAGVTQTPRYLIKTRGQQVTLSCSPISGHRSVSWYQQTPGQGLQFLFEYFSETQRNKGNFPGRFSGRQFSNSRSEMNVSTLELGDSALYLCASSLEGTTNQPQHFGDGTRLSIL.

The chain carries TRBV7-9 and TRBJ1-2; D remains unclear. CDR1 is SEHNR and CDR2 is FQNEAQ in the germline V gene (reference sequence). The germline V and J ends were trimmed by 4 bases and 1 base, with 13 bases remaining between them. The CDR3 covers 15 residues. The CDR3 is CASSSPRQDNYGYTF. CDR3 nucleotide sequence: TGTGCCAGCAGCTCCCCCCGACAAGATAACTATGGCTACACCTTC.

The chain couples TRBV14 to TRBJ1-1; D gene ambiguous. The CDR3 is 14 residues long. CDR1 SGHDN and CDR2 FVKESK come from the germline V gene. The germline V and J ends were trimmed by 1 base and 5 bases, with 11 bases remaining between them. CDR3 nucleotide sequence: TGTGCCAGCAGCCAAGTGCCGGTTCTGACTGAAGCTTTCTTT. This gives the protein CASSQVPVLTEAFF.

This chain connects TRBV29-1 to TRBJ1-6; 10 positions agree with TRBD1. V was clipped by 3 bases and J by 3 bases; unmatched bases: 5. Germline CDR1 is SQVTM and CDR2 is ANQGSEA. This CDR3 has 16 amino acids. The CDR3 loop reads CSVDPGTGDYNSPLHF. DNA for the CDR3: TGCAGCGTTGACCCCGGGACAGGGGACTATAATTCACCCCTCCACTTT.

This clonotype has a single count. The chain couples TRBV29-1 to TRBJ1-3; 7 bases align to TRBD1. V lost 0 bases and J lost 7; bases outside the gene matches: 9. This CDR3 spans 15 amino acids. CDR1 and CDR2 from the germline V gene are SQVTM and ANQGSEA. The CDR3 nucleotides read TGCAGCGTTGAAGATCGGGTCAGGGGGAGGAACACCATATATTTT. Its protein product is CSVEDRVRGRNTIYF.

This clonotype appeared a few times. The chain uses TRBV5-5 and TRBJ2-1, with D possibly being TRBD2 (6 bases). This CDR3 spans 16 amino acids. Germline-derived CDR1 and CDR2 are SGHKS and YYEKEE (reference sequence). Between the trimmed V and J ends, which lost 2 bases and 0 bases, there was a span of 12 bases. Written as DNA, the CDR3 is TGTGCCAGCAGCTTCGCGGGACGGAGCTCCTACAATGAGCAGTTCTTC. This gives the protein CASSFAGRSSYNEQFF. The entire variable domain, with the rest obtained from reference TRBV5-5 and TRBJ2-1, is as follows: DAGVTQSPTHLIKTRGQQVTLRCSPISGHKSVSWYQQVLGQGPQFIFQYYEKEERGRGNFPDRFSARQFPNYSSELNVNALLLGDSALYLCASSFAGRSSYNEQFFGPGTRLTVL.

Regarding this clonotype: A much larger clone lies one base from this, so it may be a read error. The CDR3 DNA follows: TGCAGTGTTAGCAAGGACGGGGGGTACGAGCAGTACTTC. Translated, it gives CSVSKDGGYEQYF. The chain joins TRBV20-1 to TRBJ2-7; 7 bases are shared with TRBD2. The ends lost 7 bases at V and 4 bases at J; junction bases unmatched: 10. Germline lookup yields CDR1 DFQATT and CDR2 SNEGSKA (reference sequence). This CDR3 is 13 amino acids long.